This T cell receptor (beta chain) was retrieved from a study of blood T cells in healthy people across ages. This CDR3 comprises 13 residues. The V and J ends lost 8 bases and 6 bases, in that order; junction bases with no gene match: 6. It was with a sample-barcoded 5' primer and a J-beta primer mix that a second PCR of roughly 7 to 12 cycles was run. In TCRdb, the 5' RACE reads were re-called with MiXCR into one record per CDR3 protein. The data show approximately 940,000 distinct CDR3 sequences, around 48% seen once. Sequencing used blood. The clonotype originates from a man aged 25-45 years in good health. This rearrangement joins TRBV12-3 or TRBV12-4 to TRBJ1-1, with TRBD1 matching 10 bases. CDR3: CASLWDRGAEAFF. DNA of the CDR3: TGTGCCAGCCTTTGGGACAGGGGCGCTGAAGCTTTCTTT.